Reported below is one T cell receptor beta chain. The data stem from a study of regulatory T cells in long-lasting Graves disease. iRepertoire HTBI primers and Arm-PCR of CDR3 regions built TCR beta libraries. TCRdb re-derived calls from the multiplex PCR reads in MiXCR, one entry per CDR3 protein. The sample consists of under 500,000 distinct CDR3 sequences, about a fifth of them appearing once. Time point specified: persistent/refractory GD, antithyroid drugs over 5 years with positive TRAb. Scientists built the TCR library using RNA that was extracted from PBMCs. CDR3 length: 13 amino acids. CDR1 is GTSNPN, CDR2 SVGIG, per germline (reference sequence).

The chain recombines TRBV30 with TRBJ2-7; TRBD2 might be the D (6 bases). The TCR originated in a female donor with Graves disease. The sequences come from peripheral blood mononuclear cells (PBMCs), collected when the disease was refractory, from a patient treated with antithyroid drugs. In DNA, the CDR3 is TGTGCGCTGAGGTTGGGGGAGGCCTACGAGCAGTACTTC. This sequence encodes CALRLGEAYEQYF.